This T cell receptor beta chain was observed in a study of OX40 agonist ivuxolimab in advanced cancers. Study at large: Among those treated, three patients had partial responses, one with hepatocellular carcinoma and two with cutaneous melanoma.

Sequencing was performed with immunoSEQ multiplex PCR; in TCRdb, only in-frame clones are kept and a portion is missing. The data hold under 95,000 clones, with roughly 80% observed a single time. The receptor comes from an adult with an advanced solid tumor such as melanoma, head and neck, liver or kidney cancer. Sequencing used CD4+ or CD8+ T cells sorted from blood, obtained in a trial of the OX40 agonist ivuxolimab.

The CDR3: CASSLYRVQGNSPLHF. Here the CDR3 DNA reads TGTGCCAGCAGTTTATACAGGGTCCAGGGCAATTCACCCCTCCACTTT. V and J are TRBV27 and TRBJ1-6, with D perhaps TRBD1 (6 bases). Germline V gene sequence: CDR1 MNHEY, CDR2 SMNVEV (reference sequence). Trimming stripped 1 base from V and 7 bases from J, with 14 bases between. The CDR3 is 16 amino acids.